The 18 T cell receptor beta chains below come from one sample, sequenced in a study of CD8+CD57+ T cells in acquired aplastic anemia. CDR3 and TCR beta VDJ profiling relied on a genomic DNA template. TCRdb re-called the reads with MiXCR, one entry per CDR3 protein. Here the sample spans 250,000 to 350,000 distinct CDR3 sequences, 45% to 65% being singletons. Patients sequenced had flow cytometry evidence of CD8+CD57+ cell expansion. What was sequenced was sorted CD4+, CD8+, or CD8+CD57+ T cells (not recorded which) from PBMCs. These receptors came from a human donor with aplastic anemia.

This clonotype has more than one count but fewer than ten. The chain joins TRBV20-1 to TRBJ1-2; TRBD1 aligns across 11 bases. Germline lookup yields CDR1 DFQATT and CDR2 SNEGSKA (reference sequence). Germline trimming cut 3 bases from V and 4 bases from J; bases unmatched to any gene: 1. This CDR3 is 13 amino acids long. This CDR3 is CSASGTGGYGYTF. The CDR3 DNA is TGCAGTGCTAGCGGGACAGGGGGCTATGGCTACACCTTC.

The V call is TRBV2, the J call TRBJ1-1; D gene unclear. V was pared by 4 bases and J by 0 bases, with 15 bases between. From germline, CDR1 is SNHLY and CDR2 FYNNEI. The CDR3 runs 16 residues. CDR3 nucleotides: TGTGCCAGCAGTGCTAAGATAAAACGGCTGAACACTGAAGCTTTCTTT. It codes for CASSAKIKRLNTEAFF.

As DNA, the CDR3 is TGCAGTGCTTGGACTAGCGGGGCGGAGACCCAGTACTTC. It translates to CSAWTSGAETQYF. The genes are TRBV20-1 and TRBJ2-5, with 12 bases identical to TRBD2. The germline V gene encodes CDR1 DFQATT and CDR2 SNEGSKA (reference sequence). The CDR3 spans 13 residues. Trimming cost V 5 bases and J 5 bases; bases outside gene matches: 3.

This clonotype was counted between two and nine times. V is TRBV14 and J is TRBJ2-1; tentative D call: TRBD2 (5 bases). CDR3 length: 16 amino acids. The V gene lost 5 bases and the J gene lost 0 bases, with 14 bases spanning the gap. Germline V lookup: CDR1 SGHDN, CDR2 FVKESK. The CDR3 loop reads CASSSFQRTSYNEQFF. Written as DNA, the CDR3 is TGTGCCAGCAGCTCGTTCCAGCGGACCTCCTACAATGAGCAGTTCTTC. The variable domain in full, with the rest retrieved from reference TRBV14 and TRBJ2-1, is EAGVTQFPSHSVIEKGQTVTLRCDPISGHDNLYWYRRVMGKEIKFLLHFVKESKQDESGMPNNRFLAERTGGTYSTLKVQPAELEDSGVYFCASSSFQRTSYNEQFFGPGTRLTVL.

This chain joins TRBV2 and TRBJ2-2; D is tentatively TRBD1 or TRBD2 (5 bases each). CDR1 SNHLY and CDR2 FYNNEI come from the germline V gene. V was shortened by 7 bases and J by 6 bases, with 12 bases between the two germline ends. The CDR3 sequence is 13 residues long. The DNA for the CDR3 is TGTGCCAGCATGGGGGTGGGGTCCGGGGAGCTGTTTTTT. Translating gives CASMGVGSGELFF.

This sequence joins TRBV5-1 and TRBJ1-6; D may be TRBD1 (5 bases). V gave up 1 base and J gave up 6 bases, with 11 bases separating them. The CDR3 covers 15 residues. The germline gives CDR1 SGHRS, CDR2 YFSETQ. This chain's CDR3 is CASSLMTESNSPLHF. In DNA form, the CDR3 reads TGCGCCAGCAGCTTGATGACAGAATCTAATTCACCCCTCCACTTT.

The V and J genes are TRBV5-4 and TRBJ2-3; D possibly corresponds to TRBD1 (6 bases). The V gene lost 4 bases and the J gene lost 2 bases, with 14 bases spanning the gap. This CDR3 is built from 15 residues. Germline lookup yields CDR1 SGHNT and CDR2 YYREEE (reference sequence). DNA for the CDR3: TGTGCCAGCAGCCCGACAGGAGCTATCACAGATACGCAGTATTTT. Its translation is CASSPTGAITDTQYF.

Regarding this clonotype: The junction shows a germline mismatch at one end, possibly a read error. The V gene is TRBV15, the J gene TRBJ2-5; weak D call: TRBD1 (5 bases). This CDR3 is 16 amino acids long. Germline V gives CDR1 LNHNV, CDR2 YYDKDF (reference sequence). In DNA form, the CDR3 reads TGTGCCACCGGCAGAGATCACAGGTTTGGCGGAGAGACCCAGTACTTC. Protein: CATGRDHRFGGETQYF.

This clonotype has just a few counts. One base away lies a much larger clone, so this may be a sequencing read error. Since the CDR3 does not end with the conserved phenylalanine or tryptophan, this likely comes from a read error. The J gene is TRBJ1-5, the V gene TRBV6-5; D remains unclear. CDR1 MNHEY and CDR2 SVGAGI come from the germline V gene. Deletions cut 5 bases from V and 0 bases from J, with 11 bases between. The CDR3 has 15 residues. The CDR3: CASSTSRNSNQPQHS. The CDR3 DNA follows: TGTGCCAGCAGTACCTCGAGGAATAGCAATCAGCCCCAGCATTCT.

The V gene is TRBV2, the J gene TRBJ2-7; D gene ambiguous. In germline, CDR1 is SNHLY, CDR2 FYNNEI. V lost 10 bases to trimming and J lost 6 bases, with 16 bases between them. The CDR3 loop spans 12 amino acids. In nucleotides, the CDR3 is TGTGCCACAGGACCATTACTACGCGAGCAGTACTTC. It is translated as CATGPLLREQYF. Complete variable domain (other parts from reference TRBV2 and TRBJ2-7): EPEVTQTPSHQVTQMGQEVILRCVPISNHLYFYWYRQILGQKVEFLVSFYNNEISEKSEIFDDQFSVERPDGSNFTLKIRSTKLEDSAMYFCATGPLLREQYFGPGTRLTVT.

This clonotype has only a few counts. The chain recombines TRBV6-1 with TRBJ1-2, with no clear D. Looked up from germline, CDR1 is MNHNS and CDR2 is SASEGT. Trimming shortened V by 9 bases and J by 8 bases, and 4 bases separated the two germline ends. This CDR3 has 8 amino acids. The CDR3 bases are TGTGCCAGGGTGGGCTACACCTTC. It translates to CARVGYTF.

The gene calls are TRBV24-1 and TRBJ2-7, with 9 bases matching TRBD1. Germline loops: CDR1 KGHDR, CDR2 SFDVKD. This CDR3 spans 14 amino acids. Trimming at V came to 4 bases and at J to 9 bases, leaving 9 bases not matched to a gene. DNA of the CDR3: TGTGCCACCAGTGAAACCGGGACAGGGCTAGGGCAGTACTTC. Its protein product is CATSETGTGLGQYF.

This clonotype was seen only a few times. The CDR3: CASSSLGTKTYEQYF. Written as DNA, the CDR3 is TGTGCCAGCAGCTCTTTGGGGACGAAGACCTACGAGCAGTACTTC. The chain uses TRBV7-2 and TRBJ2-7, with D perhaps matching TRBD1 or TRBD2 (5 bases each). Between the trimmed V and J ends, which lost 4 bases and 2 bases, there was a span of 15 bases. There are 15 residues in the CDR3. CDR1 is SGHTA and CDR2 is FQGNSA in the germline V gene.

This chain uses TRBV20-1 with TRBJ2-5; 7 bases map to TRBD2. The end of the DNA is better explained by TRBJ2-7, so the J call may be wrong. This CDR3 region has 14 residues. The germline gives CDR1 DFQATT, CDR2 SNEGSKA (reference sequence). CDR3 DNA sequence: TGCAGTGCCAGTCCCAGCGGGAAGGCCTACGAGCAGTACTTC. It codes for CSASPSGKAYEQYF.

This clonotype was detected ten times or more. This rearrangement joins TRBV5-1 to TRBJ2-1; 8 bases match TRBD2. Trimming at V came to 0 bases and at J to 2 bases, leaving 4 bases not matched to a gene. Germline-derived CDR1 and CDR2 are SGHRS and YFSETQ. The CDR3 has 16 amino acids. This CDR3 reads CASSLVGGEAYNEQFF. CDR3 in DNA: TGCGCCAGCAGCTTGGTCGGGGGGGAGGCCTACAATGAGCAGTTCTTC. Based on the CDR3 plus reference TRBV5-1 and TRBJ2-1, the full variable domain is KAGVTQTPRYLIKTRGQQVTLSCSPISGHRSVSWYQQTPGQGLQFLFEYFSETQRNKGNFPGRFSGRQFSNSRSEMNVSTLELGDSALYLCASSLVGGEAYNEQFFGPGTRLTVL.

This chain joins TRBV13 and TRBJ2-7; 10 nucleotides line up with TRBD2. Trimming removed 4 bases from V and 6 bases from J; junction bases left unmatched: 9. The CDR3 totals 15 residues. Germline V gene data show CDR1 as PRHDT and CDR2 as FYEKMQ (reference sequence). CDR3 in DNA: TGTGCCAGCAGCTACTTAGCGGGGGGAGAAGGCGAGCAGTACTTC. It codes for CASSYLAGGEGEQYF.

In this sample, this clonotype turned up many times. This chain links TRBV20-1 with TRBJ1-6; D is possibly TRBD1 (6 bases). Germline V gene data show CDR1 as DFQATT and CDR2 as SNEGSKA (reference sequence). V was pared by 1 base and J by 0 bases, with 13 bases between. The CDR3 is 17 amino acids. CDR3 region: CSARVDSSSSYNSPLHF. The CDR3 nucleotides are TGCAGTGCTAGAGTGGACAGCTCGAGCTCCTATAATTCACCCCTCCACTTT.

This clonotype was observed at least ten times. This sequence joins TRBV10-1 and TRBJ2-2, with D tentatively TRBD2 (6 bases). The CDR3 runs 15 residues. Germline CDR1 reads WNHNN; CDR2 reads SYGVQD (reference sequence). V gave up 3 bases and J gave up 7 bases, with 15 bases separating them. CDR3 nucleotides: TGCGCCAGCAGTGAAGGGTCTAGCGCGGTCGGGGAGCTGTTTTTT. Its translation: CASSEGSSAVGELFF.